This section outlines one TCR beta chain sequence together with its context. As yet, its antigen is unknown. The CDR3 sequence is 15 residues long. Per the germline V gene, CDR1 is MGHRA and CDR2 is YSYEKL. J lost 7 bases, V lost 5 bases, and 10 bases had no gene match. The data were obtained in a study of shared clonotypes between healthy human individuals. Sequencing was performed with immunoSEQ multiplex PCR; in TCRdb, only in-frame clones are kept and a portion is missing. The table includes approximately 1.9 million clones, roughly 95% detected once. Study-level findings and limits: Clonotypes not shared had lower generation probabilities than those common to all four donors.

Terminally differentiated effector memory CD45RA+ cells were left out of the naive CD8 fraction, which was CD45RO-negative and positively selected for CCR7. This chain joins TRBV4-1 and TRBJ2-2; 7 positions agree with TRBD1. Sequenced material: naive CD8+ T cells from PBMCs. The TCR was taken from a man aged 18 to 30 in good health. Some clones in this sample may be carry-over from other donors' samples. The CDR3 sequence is CASSGRQGRGGELFF. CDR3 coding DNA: TGCGCCAGCAGCGGGAGACAGGGTCGAGGCGGGGAGCTGTTTTTT.